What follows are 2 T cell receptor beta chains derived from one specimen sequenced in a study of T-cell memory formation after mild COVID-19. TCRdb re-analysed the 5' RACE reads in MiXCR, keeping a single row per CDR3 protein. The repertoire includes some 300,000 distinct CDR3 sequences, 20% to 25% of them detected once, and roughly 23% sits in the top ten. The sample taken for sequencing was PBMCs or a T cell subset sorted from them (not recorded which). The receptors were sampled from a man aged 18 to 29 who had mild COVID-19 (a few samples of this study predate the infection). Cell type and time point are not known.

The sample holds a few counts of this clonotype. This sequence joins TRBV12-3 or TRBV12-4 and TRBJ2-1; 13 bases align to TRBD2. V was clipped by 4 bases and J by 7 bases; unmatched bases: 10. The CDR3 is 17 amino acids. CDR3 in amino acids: CASSSRLAGGNTNEQFF. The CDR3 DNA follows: TGTGCCAGCAGTTCCAGACTAGCGGGGGGTAATACGAATGAGCAGTTCTTC.

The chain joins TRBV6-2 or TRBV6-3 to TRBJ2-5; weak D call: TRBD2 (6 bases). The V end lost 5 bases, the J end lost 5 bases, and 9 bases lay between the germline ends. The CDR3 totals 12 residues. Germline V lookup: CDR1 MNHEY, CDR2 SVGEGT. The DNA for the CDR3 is TGTGCCAGCAGTACGGACTACGAGACCCAGTACTTC. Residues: CASSTDYETQYF.